The present TCR beta chain was sequenced within a study of T cells after posttransplantation cyclophosphamide. V lost 0 bases, J lost 7 bases, and 10 bases lay in between. The CDR3 has 13 amino acids. Germline CDR1 SGHTS, CDR2 YDEGEE. Data came from immunoSEQ multiplex PCR; TCRdb stores just in-frame clones and leaves some out. The sample holds some 64,000 clones, around 93% seen once. The specimen was PBMCs. The sequence derives from a woman in her thirties in good health and a related stem cell transplant donor. The chain couples TRBV5-8 to TRBJ2-5; D is unclear. The CDR3 here is CASSLENEWTQYF. CDR3 bases: TGTGCCAGCAGCTTGGAGAACGAGTGGACCCAGTACTTC. The full variable domain, with the rest looked up from reference TRBV5-8 and TRBJ2-5, is EAGVTQSPTHLIKTRGQQATLRCSPISGHTSVYWYQQALGLGLQFLLWYDEGEERNRGNFPPRFSGRQFPNYSSELNVNALELEDSALYLCASSLENEWTQYFGPGTRLLVL.